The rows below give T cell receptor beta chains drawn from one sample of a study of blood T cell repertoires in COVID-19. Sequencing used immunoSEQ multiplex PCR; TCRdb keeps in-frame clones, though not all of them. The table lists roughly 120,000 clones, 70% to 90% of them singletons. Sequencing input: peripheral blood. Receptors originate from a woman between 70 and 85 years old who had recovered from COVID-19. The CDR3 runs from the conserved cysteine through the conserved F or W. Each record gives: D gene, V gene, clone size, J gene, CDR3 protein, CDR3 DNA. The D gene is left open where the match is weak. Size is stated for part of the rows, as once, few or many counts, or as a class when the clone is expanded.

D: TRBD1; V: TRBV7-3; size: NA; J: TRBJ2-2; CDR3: CASSLRQGVGELFF; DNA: TGTGCCAGCAGCTTAAGGCAGGGGGTAGGGGAGCTGTTTTTT
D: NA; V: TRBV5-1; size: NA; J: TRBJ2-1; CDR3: CASSSLNNEQFF; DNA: TGCGCCAGCAGCAGCCTCAATAATGAGCAGTTCTTC
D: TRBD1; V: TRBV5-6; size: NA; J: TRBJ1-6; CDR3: CASSLPGQNSPLHF; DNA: TGTGCCAGCAGCCTACCGGGACAGAATTCACCCCTCCACTTT
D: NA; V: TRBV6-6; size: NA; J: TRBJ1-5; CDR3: CASSYSANQPQHF; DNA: TGTGCCAGCAGTTACTCGGCCAATCAGCCCCAGCATTTT
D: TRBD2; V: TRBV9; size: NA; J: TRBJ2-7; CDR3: CASSPGGGLSYEQYF; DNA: TGTGCCAGCAGCCCCGGCGGGGGGCTCTCCTACGAGCAGTACTTC
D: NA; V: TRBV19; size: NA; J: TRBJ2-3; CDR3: CASSIIPGADTQYF; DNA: TGTGCCAGTAGTATAATCCCAGGGGCAGATACGCAGTATTTT
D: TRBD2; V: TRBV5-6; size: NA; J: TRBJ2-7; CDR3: CASSLAGTTHSYEQYF; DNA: TGTGCCAGCAGCCTCGCCGGGACTACTCACTCCTACGAGCAGTACTTC
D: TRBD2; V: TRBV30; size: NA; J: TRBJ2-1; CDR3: CAWSRTGGREQFF; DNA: TGTGCCTGGAGTCGAACGGGGGGGAGGGAGCAGTTCTTC
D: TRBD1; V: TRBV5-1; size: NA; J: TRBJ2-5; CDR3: CASSLMTGKEETQYF; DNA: TGCGCCAGCAGCTTAATGACAGGGAAAGAAGAGACCCAGTACTTC
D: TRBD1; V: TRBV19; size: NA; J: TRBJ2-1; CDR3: CASSIVRGLNEQFF; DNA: TGTGCCAGTAGTATAGTGAGGGGGCTTAATGAGCAGTTCTTC
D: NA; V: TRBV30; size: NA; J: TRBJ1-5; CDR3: CAWTVRGAGNQPQHF; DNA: TGTGCCTGGACCGTCCGGGGGGCTGGCAATCAGCCCCAGCATTTT
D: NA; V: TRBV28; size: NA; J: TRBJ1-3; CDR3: CASNRDSVGTIYF; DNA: TGTGCCAGCAATCGGGATTCTGTTGGCACCATATATTTT
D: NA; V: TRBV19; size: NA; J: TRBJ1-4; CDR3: CASSKRESANEKLFF; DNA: TGTGCCAGTAGTAAGAGGGAGTCGGCTAATGAAAAACTGTTTTTT
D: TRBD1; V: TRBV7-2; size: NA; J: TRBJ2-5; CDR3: CASSYRQGMGETQYF; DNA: TGTGCCAGCAGCTACCGACAGGGTATGGGGGAGACCCAGTACTTC
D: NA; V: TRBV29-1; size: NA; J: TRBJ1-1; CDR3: CSVIPLTEAFF; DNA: TGCAGCGTTATCCCCCTCACTGAAGCTTTCTTT
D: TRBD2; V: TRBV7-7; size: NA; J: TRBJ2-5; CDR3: CASSPVRCRGTSGETQYF; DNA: TGTGCCAGCAGCCCCGTGAGATGCCGTGGGACTAGCGGGGAGACCCAGTACTTC
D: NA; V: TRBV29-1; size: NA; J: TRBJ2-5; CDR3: CSVKRGGGGDETQYF; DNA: TGCAGCGTTAAACGCGGTGGAGGGGGCGACGAGACCCAGTACTTC
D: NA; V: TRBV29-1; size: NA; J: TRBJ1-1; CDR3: CSAERTARNTEAFF; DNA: TGCAGCGCAGAAAGGACTGCCAGGAACACTGAAGCTTTCTTT
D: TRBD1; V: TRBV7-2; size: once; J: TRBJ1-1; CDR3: CASSVQGRVTEAFF; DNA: TGTGCCAGCAGCGTACAGGGGAGAGTCACTGAAGCTTTCTTT
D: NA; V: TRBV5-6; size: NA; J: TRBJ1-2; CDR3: CASSFYEGGYTF; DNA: TGTGCCAGCAGCTTTTACGAGGGCGGCTACACCTTC
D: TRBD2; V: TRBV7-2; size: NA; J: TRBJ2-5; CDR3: CASSSRGGQYF; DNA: TGTGCCAGCAGCTCCCGGGGGGGCCAGTACTTC
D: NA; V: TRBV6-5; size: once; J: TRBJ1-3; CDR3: CASLRNTIYF; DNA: TGTGCCAGCCTTAGAAACACCATATATTTT
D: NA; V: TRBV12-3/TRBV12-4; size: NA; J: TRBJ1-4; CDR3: CASSSEGPEKLFF; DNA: TGTGCCAGCAGTTCGGAGGGGCCTGAAAAACTGTTTTTT
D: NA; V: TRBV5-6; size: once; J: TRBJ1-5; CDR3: CASSFQGGGQPQHF; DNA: TGTGCCAGCAGCTTCCAGGGAGGAGGTCAGCCCCAGCATTTT
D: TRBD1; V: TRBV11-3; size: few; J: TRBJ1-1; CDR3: CASSPGGASTEAFF; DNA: TGTGCCAGCAGCCCAGGGGGCGCGAGCACTGAAGCTTTCTTT
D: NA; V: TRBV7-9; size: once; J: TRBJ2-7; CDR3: CASSARVRTYSYEQYF; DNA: TGTGCCAGCAGCGCAAGGGTAAGGACATACTCCTACGAGCAGTACTTC
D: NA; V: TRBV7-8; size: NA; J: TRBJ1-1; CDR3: CASSLVTGNTEAFF; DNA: TGTGCCAGCAGCTTAGTCACAGGAAACACTGAAGCTTTCTTT
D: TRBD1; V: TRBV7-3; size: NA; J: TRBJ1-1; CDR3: CASSAGTEIMNTEAFF; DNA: TGTGCCAGCAGCGCCGGGACAGAGATAATGAACACTGAAGCTTTCTTT
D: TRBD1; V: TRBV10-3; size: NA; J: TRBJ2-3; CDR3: CAISESAQGFTDTQYF; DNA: TGTGCCATCAGTGAGTCTGCACAGGGGTTCACAGATACGCAGTATTTT